These 8 T cell receptor beta chains were all obtained from the same sample, sequenced in a study of cytomegalovirus exposure and HLA in healthy donors. Both 60 Vbeta primers and 13 Jbeta primers went into the PCR. The assay was immunoSEQ multiplex PCR, and TCRdb's table has in-frame clones only and misses some. Of 120,000 to 150,000 clones in the sample, around three quarters are singletons; the top ten hold about 13%. The sequenced material came from PBMCs. These receptors all come from a man aged 35 to 55 in good health and CMV-seropositive.

This clone was counted once. The chain has TRBV29-1 and TRBJ2-5; 7 positions match TRBD1. The J call is in doubt because the DNA end fits TRBJ2-7 better. The CDR3 sequence is 11 residues long. Germline V gene lookup returns CDR1 SQVTM and CDR2 ANQGSEA. This chain's CDR3 is CSASTGNEQYF. In DNA, the CDR3 is TGCAGCGCCTCGACAGGGAACGAGCAGTACTTC.

The V gene is TRBV15, the J gene TRBJ2-1, with 7 bases matching TRBD2. The junction had 7 bases not matched to a gene; V was cut back by 5 bases and J by 0 bases. The CDR3 contains 16 residues. Germline lookup yields CDR1 LNHNV and CDR2 YYDKDF (reference sequence). The CDR3 bases are TGTGCCACCAGCCGGGACCGCGGGAGCTCCTACAATGAGCAGTTCTTC. Its translation: CATSRDRGSSYNEQFF.

The chain carries TRBV28 and TRBJ1-2; 11 nucleotides match TRBD1. In germline, CDR1 is MDHEN, CDR2 SYDVKM. There are 16 residues in the CDR3. V lost 4 bases, J lost 2 bases, and 6 bases stayed unmatched. The DNA for the CDR3 is TGTGCCAGCAGTTCAGGGACAGGGGGTATCAACTATGGCTACACCTTC. Protein sequence: CASSSGTGGINYGYTF.

The chain links TRBV9 to TRBJ1-5; 8 bases match TRBD1. CDR1 is SGDLS, CDR2 YYNGEE, per germline. The CDR3 runs to 17 residues. V shed 4 bases, J shed 6 bases, and the junction held 15 bases outside the gene matches. CDR3 bases: TGTGCCAGCAGCCTATCCGCCGACAGGGGAGGGGGTCAGCCCCAGCATTTT. As protein: CASSLSADRGGGQPQHF.

The CDR3 DNA follows: TGTGCCAGCAGTCAAAAATTGACACCCCTGCCCCAGCATTTT. This encodes CASSQKLTPLPQHF. The chain has TRBV27 and TRBJ1-5; no definite D call. The germline CDR1 and CDR2 sequences are MNHEY and SMNVEV (reference sequence). Trimming removed 5 bases at V and 9 bases at J, with 17 bases between. The CDR3 has 14 amino acids.

The chain employs TRBV7-9 and TRBJ1-1, with TRBD1 as a possible D gene (5 bases). The V end was cut by 3 bases, the J end by 8 bases, with 10 bases between. Germline values: CDR1 SEHNR, CDR2 FQNEAQ (reference sequence). The CDR3 length is 12 residues. CDR3 loop: CASSFQGLEAFF. The CDR3 coding sequence is TGTGCCAGCAGCTTTCAGGGCTTGGAAGCTTTCTTT.

There are a few counts of this clone. V gene TRBV5-6 combines with J gene TRBJ2-4; 9 nucleotides align to TRBD2. Germline V gene lookup returns CDR1 SGHDT and CDR2 YYEEEE. The CDR3 runs to 13 residues. J was trimmed by 7 bases and V by 1 base; bases with no gene match: 0. CDR3 sequence reads: CASSLTSGNIQYF. CDR3 DNA: TGTGCCAGCAGCTTGACTAGCGGGAACATTCAGTACTTC.

The chain has TRBV5-1 and TRBJ2-1, with D perhaps matching TRBD2 (5 bases). Germline V gene sequence: CDR1 SGHRS, CDR2 YFSETQ. V shed 0 bases and J shed 10 bases, with 8 bases lying between them. The CDR3 has 12 amino acids. The CDR3 bases are TGCGCCAGCAGCTTGGCCGGCGGGGAGCAGTTCTTC. This gives the protein CASSLAGGEQFF.